The rows below give T cell receptor beta chains drawn from one sample of a study of blood T cell repertoires in COVID-19. Assay used: immunoSEQ multiplex PCR; TCRdb lists only in-frame clones, some missing. The sample carries about 200,000 clones, around 80% recorded once. The source material was peripheral blood. These receptors were obtained from a man aged 60 to 75 with acute or convalescent COVID-19. CDR3s include the opening cysteine and the closing phenylalanine or tryptophan. A D gene is named only where the DNA matches it firmly. Clone sizes are given selectively: once, few, many, or a class where the clone is expanded.

>.|TRBJ2-6|TRBV6-2/TRBV6-3|.
TGTGCCAGCAGTTACTCGACAGGGGCCAACGTCCTGACTTTC
CASSYSTGANVLTF
>.|TRBJ2-1|TRBV2|TRBD2
TGTGCCAGCAGGCAGACTAGCGGGGGTCACAATGAGCAGTTCTTC
CASRQTSGGHNEQFF
>.|TRBJ2-7|TRBV10-1|.
TGCGCCAGCAGTGAGGGGCCTTACGAGCAGTACTTC
CASSEGPYEQYF
>.|TRBJ2-4|TRBV7-2|TRBD1
TGTGCCAGCAGCTTAGTGGACCGGGACAGGGGCTCCAAAAACATTCAGTACTTC
CASSLVDRDRGSKNIQYF
>.|TRBJ2-7|TRBV6-5|TRBD2
TGTGCCAGCAGTTACTCGGGACTAGCGGGATGGGAGCAGTACTTC
CASSYSGLAGWEQYF
>once|TRBJ2-1|TRBV24-1|.
TGTGCCACGTCGAAGGGCTCTCAGGGTGCAAGTTACAATGAGCAGTTCTTC
CATSKGSQGASYNEQFF
>many|TRBJ1-5|TRBV7-3|.
TGTGCCAGCAGCTTAACCGTACAGGGTCCCCAGCATTTT
CASSLTVQGPQHF
>.|TRBJ2-5|TRBV9|.
TGTGCCAGCAGCGGGACAGCCCAAGAGACCCAGTACTTC
CASSGTAQETQYF
>.|TRBJ1-1|TRBV19|.
TGTGCCAGTAGTAAAAGAAGACAGGAGAACACTGAAGCTTTCTTT
CASSKRRQENTEAFF
>few|TRBJ2-1|TRBV7-2|.
TGTGCCAGCAGCTTAATGGTTGTAGATGGTTTAATTTTCAATGAGCAGTTCTTC
CASSLMVVDGLIFNEQFF
>.|TRBJ2-1|TRBV9|.
TGTGCCAGCAGCGCTAGGGGGGGCAGTTACAATGAGCAGTTCTTC
CASSARGGSYNEQFF
>.|TRBJ2-3|TRBV11-2|.
TGTGCCAGCAGCTTAGGGCGGGGGCGCTTCACTAGCACAGATACGCAGTATTTT
CASSLGRGRFTSTDTQYF
>.|TRBJ1-1|TRBV6-5|.
TGTGCCAGCAGTTACTCCGGGGGGCGGCTGAACACTGAAGCTTTCTTT
CASSYSGGRLNTEAFF
>once|TRBJ2-1|TRBV2|TRBD2
TGTGCCAGCAGTGAAATACGGGGGGGCTACAATGAGCAGTTCTTC
CASSEIRGGYNEQFF
>.|TRBJ1-4|TRBV12-3/TRBV12-4|.
TGTGCCAGCAGCGGTGCAACTAATGAAAAACTGTTTTTT
CASSGATNEKLFF
>.|TRBJ2-7|TRBV7-8|TRBD1
TGTGCCAGCAGCACCCACAGGGGGCGTAACGACGAGCAGTACTTC
CASSTHRGRNDEQYF
>.|TRBJ1-3|TRBV7-9|TRBD1
TGTGCCAGCAGCCCGGACCAGGGGGCAGCGAACACCATATATTTT
CASSPDQGAANTIYF
>.|TRBJ2-2|TRBV2|.
TGTGCCAGCAGTGGACTTACCGGGGAGCTGTTTTTT
CASSGLTGELFF
>.|TRBJ1-5|TRBV6-5|.
TGTGCCAGCAGAGTTAGACAGGACAATCAGCCCCAGCATTTT
CASRVRQDNQPQHF
>few|TRBJ1-5|TRBV20-1|.
TGCAGTGCGAAGGGGGGGCAGCCCCAGCATTTT
CSAKGGQPQHF
>.|TRBJ2-2|TRBV7-9|.
TGTGCCAGCAGCCGAGGGTTGGGCACCGGGGAGCTGTTTTTT
CASSRGLGTGELFF
>.|TRBJ2-5|TRBV18|TRBD1
TGTGCCAGCTCATCTACAGGGGGCGGGGAGACCCAGTACTTC
CASSSTGGGETQYF
>.|TRBJ2-1|TRBV5-8|TRBD2
TGTGCCAGCAGCTTGCGGTTACTAGCGGGATACAATGAGCAGTTCTTC
CASSLRLLAGYNEQFF
>.|TRBJ2-7|TRBV9|TRBD1
TGTGCCAGCAGCGCCTCCGGGACAGAGGCCTACGAGCAGTACTTC
CASSASGTEAYEQYF
>.|TRBJ2-7|TRBV12-5|TRBD2
TGTGCTAGTGGTTTGATCGGACTAGCGGGCCCAGAGTACGAGCAGTACTTC
CASGLIGLAGPEYEQYF
>.|TRBJ2-1|TRBV12-5|.
TGTGCTAGTGGTTTGGTAGTCAGTGTGGCCTACAATGAGCAGTTCTTC
CASGLVVSVAYNEQFF
>.|TRBJ2-7|TRBV4-1|TRBD2
TGCGCCAGCAGCCAAGGACTCGGGGGGGCCGTCGGCGAGCAGTACTTC
CASSQGLGGAVGEQYF
>.|TRBJ2-1|TRBV6-1|TRBD2
TGTGCCAGCAGTGAATTCAGGAGGGAGGGCCGTCGGGGTGGTGAGCAGTTCTTC
CASSEFRREGRRGGEQFF
>.|TRBJ1-3|TRBV19|.
TGTGCCAGTAGTATTCCAGGGGTGGCTGGAAACACCATATATTTT
CASSIPGVAGNTIYF
>once|TRBJ2-3|TRBV7-8|TRBD1
TGTGCCAGCAGCGTGGCAGGGGGTTTTCCTAGCACAGATACGCAGTATTTT
CASSVAGGFPSTDTQYF
>once|TRBJ1-6|TRBV2|.
TGTGCCAGCAGTGAAAGGCGGGCGGGGGGCCAGGGTTCACCCCTCCACTTT
CASSERRAGGQGSPLHF
>.|TRBJ1-2|TRBV25-1|.
TGTGCCAGCAGTGATCCTCAGGTGGAAACTCATGGCTACACCTTC
CASSDPQVETHGYTF
>.|TRBJ2-1|TRBV27|.
TGTGCCAGCAGTTTATGTGTCGATGAGCAGTTCTTC
CASSLCVDEQFF
>few|TRBJ2-7|TRBV6-1|.
TGTGCCAGCAGTGATTGGTCCAGGGATTCCTACGAGCAGTACTTC
CASSDWSRDSYEQYF
>.|TRBJ1-5|TRBV19|.
TGTGCCAGTAGTTGGGGGGAGGGTCAGCCCCAGCATTTT
CASSWGEGQPQHF
>many|TRBJ1-2|TRBV4-1|TRBD1
TGCGCCAGCAGCCAACCCCCGACAGGGACCTATGGCTACACCTTC
CASSQPPTGTYGYTF
>few|TRBJ1-2|TRBV2|.
TGTGCCAGCAGTGAGGGGGCATCTATCTATGGCTACACCTTC
CASSEGASIYGYTF
>.|TRBJ2-1|TRBV6-5|.
TGTGCCAGCAGTTACACCGGGAACTACAATGAGCAGTTCTTC
CASSYTGNYNEQFF
>.|TRBJ2-3|TRBV6-5|.
TGTGCCAGCAGAGACGGGGGATGGGGAGCGGAGTATTTT
CASRDGGWGAEYF
>.|TRBJ2-1|TRBV2|TRBD2
TGTGCCAGCAGGATATTAGCGGGATCTTCCTACAATGAGCAGTTCTTC
CASRILAGSSYNEQFF
>once|TRBJ2-3|TRBV4-2|.
TGTGCCAGCAGCCAGGTCCATCAGGGGGGTCCGAATACGCAGTATTTT
CASSQVHQGGPNTQYF
>.|TRBJ2-7|TRBV11-2|.
TGTGCCAGCAGCTTGAATGCAGGGACCTACGAGCAGTACTTC
CASSLNAGTYEQYF
>.|TRBJ2-3|TRBV19|TRBD2
TGTGCCAGTAGGCCGGGACTAGCGGGGGGTCACAGCACAGATACGCAGTATTTT
CASRPGLAGGHSTDTQYF
>.|TRBJ1-2|TRBV19|.
TGTGCCAGTAGTATACCCTCGGGACATTCGAACGACTATGGCTACACCTTC
CASSIPSGHSNDYGYTF
>few|TRBJ1-2|TRBV7-9|TRBD1
TGTGCCAGCAGCTTAGCGGACAGGGTGGGTGGCTACACCTTC
CASSLADRVGGYTF
>.|TRBJ1-3|TRBV5-1|TRBD1
TGCGCCAGCAGCTGGACGGGACAGAGAGGCGGAAACACCATATATTTT
CASSWTGQRGGNTIYF
>.|TRBJ1-1|TRBV5-8|.
TGTGCCAGCAGCTTATTACTGGGGCAAGGGGACACTGAAGCTTTCTTT
CASSLLLGQGDTEAFF
>.|TRBJ2-1|TRBV29-1|.
TGCAGCGTTGGAGGCATTTACAATGAGCAGTTCTTC
CSVGGIYNEQFF
>.|TRBJ2-1|TRBV24-1|TRBD2
TGTGCCACCAGTGGGCCGGGATCTCGGGGGGGCGATGAGCAGTTCTTC
CATSGPGSRGGDEQFF
>.|TRBJ2-4|TRBV2|TRBD1
TGTGCCAGCAGCGGACAGGGAGAAAACATTCAGTACTTC
CASSGQGENIQYF
>.|TRBJ2-3|TRBV6-4|TRBD2
TGTGCCAGCAGCGTTCTAGCGGGATACACAGATACGCAGTATTTT
CASSVLAGYTDTQYF
>.|TRBJ2-6|TRBV18|.
TGTGCCAGCTCATCGGGACACGCGACCTCTTATGCCAACGTCCTGACTTTC
CASSSGHATSYANVLTF
>.|TRBJ1-1|TRBV5-4|TRBD1
TGTGCCAGCAGGAAGAGGGACAGGGGGCAAACTGAAGCTTTCTTT
CASRKRDRGQTEAFF
>.|TRBJ1-4|TRBV5-5|TRBD1
TGTGCCAGCAGCTTATCGGGACAGGGGAATGAAAAACTGTTTTTT
CASSLSGQGNEKLFF